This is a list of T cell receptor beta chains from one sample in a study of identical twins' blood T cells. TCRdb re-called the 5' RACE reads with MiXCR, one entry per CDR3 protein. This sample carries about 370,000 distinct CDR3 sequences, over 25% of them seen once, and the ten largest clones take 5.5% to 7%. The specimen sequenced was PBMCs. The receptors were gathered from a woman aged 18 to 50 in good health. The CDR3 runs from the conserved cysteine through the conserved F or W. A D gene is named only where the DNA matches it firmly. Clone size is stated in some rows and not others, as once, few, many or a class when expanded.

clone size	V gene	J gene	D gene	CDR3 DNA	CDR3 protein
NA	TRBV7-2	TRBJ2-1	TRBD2	TGTGCCAGCAGCTTATTTTCTACTAGCGGTAATGAGCAGTTCTTC	CASSLFSTSGNEQFF
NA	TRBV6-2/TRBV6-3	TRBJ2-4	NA	TGTGCCAGCATGGGACAAGCTCTTTCAAACATTCAGTACTTC	CASMGQALSNIQYF
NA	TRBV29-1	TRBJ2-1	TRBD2	TGCAGCGTCTCTACCAGCCAAACTAGCGGGGGGACCTATGAGCAGTTCTTC	CSVSTSQTSGGTYEQFF
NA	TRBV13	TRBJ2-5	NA	TGTGCCAGCAGCTTAATGGGGGAGACCCAGTACTTC	CASSLMGETQYF
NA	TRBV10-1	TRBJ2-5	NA	TGCACCAGCAGTGATCGGTCGGGGGTATTGGAGACCCAGTACTTC	CTSSDRSGVLETQYF
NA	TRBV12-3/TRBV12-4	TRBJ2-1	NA	TGTGCCAACAGTTTAGGAAGGTACAATGAGCAGTTCTTC	CANSLGRYNEQFF
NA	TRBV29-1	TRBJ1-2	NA	TGCAGCGTTGTGGGAGACGCTAACCAGTATGGCTACACCTTC	CSVVGDANQYGYTF
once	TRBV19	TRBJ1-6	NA	TGTTCCAGTAGTATAGGACCAGGAGGCGGTAGATCACCCCTCCACTTT	CSSSIGPGGGRSPLHF
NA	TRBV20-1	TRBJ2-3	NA	TGCAGTGCTAGTACTGGCACCGGCACAGATACGCAGTATTTT	CSASTGTGTDTQYF
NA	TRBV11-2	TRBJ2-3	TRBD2	TGTGCCAGCAGCCGGACGGCTAGCGGTTCAGATACGCAGTATTTT	CASSRTASGSDTQYF
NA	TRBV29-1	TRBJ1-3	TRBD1	TGCAGCATTCGGACAGGGGAGACTGGAAACACCATATATTTT	CSIRTGETGNTIYF
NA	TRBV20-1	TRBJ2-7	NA	TGCAGTGCTAGAGTCCCAGTCTCCTACGAGCAGTACTTC	CSARVPVSYEQYF
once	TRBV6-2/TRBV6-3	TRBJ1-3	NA	TGTGCCGGCAAGACCGGGGGACCCTCTGGAAACACCATATATTTT	CAGKTGGPSGNTIYF
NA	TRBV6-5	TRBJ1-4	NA	TGTGCCAGCAGTTACGGACCCGAGGGTGAAAAACTGTTTTTT	CASSYGPEGEKLFF
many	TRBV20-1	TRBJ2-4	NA	TGCAGTGCTAGGGAAGGGACTATTCAGTACTTC	CSAREGTIQYF
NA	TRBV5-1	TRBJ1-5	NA	TGCGCCAGCAGCTTGGGGAACAGGGAATCAGAGCCCCAGCATTTT	CASSLGNRESEPQHF
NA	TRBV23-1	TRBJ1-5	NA	TGCGCCAGCAGTCAACAACAGGGTAGTGATCAGCCCCAGCATTTT	CASSQQQGSDQPQHF
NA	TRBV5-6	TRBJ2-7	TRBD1	TGTGCCCGCAGTTATGGGACAGGGGGCTACGAGCAGTACTTC	CARSYGTGGYEQYF
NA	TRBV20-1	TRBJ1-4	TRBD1	TGCAGTGCTGGTCGACAGGGGGCTTATGAAAAACTGTTTTTT	CSAGRQGAYEKLFF
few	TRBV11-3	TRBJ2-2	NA	TGTGCCAGCAGCTTAGCGGGGATAAGCACCGGGGAGCTGTTTTTT	CASSLAGISTGELFF
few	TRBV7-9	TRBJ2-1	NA	TGTGCCAGCAGCCCCGGTGAGGGGAATGAGCAGTTCTTC	CASSPGEGNEQFF
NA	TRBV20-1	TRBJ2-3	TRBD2	TGCAGTGCTTCCATAGCGGGAGGTTGGGGCACAGATACGCAGTATTTT	CSASIAGGWGTDTQYF
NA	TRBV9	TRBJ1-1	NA	TGTGCCAGCAGCTCCCCACCGGGACATTTGAACACTGAAGCTTTCTTT	CASSSPPGHLNTEAFF
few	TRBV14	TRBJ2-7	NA	TGTGCCAGCAGCCCTACACCGGGACTCGAGAACTACGAGCAGTACTTC	CASSPTPGLENYEQYF
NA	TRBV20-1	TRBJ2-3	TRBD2	TGCAGTGCTAGAGATGGGGCGGGAGCCACAGATACGCAGTATTTT	CSARDGAGATDTQYF
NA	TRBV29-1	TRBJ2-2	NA	TGCAGCGTTGTAAGAAGCGAGAACACCGGGGAGCTGTTTTTT	CSVVRSENTGELFF
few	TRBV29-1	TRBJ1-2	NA	TGCAGCGTTGAGGGCCAGGATCGCGGCTACACCTTC	CSVEGQDRGYTF
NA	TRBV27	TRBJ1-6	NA	TGTGCCAGCAGTTTATCGGAAGGATCACCCCTCCACTTT	CASSLSEGSPLHF
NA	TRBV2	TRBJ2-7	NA	TGTGCCAGCAGGGGGTACGAGCAGTACTTC	CASRGYEQYF
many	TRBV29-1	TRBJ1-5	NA	TGCAGCGCTATTCCGGGAAATAGCAATCAGCCCCAGCATTTT	CSAIPGNSNQPQHF
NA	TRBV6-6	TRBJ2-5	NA	TGTGCTAGTTCCGGACCTCAAGAGACCCAGTACTTC	CASSGPQETQYF
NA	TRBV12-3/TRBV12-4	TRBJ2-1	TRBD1	TGTGCCAGCAGGTCCAATCGGGACAGTTCCTACAATGAGCAGTTCTTC	CASRSNRDSSYNEQFF
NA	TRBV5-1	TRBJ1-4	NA	TGCGCCAGCAGGTCAGATAATGAAAAACTGTTTTTT	CASRSDNEKLFF
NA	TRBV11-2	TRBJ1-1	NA	TGTGCCAGCTCCTGGTTTGTCACTGAAGCTTTCTTT	CASSWFVTEAFF
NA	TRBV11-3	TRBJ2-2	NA	TGTGCCAGCAGCTCCACAGGGAACACCGGGGAGCTGTTTTTT	CASSSTGNTGELFF
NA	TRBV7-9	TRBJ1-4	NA	TGTGCCAGCAGCCTCATAACGACAGTCCGGACTAATGAAAAACTGTTTTTT	CASSLITTVRTNEKLFF
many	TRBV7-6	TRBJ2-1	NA	TGTGCCAGCACCTCCAGCGGAACTAAAAATGAGCAGTTCTTC	CASTSSGTKNEQFF